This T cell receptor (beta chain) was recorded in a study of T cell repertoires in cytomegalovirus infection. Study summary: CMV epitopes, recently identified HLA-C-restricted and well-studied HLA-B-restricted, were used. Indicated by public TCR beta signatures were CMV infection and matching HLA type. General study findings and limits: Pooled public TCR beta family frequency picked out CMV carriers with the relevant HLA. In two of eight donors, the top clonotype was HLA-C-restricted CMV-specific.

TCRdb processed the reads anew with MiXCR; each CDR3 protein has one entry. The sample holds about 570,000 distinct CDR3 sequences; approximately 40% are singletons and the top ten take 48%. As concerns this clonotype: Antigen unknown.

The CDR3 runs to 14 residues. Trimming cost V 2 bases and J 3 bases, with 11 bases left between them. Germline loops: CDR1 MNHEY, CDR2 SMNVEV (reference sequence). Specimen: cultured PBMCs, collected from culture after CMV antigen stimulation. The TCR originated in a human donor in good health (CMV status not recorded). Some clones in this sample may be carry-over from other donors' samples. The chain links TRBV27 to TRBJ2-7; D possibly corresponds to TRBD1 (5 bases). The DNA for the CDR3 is TGTGCCAGCAGTTTAAGGGCAGGGCTCTACGAGCAGTACTTC. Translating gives CASSLRAGLYEQYF.